These 32 T cell receptor beta chains came from one sample sequenced in a study of ipilimumab plus nivolumab after autologous stem cell transplantation. Measured with immunoSEQ multiplex PCR; TCRdb has only the in-frame clones, and not every one. This sample has approximately 14,000 clones, with about four fifths found just once. Sequencing used PBMCs, obtained in a trial of ipilimumab plus nivolumab as post-transplant consolidation. These receptors originate from a male donor with primary mediastinal lymphoma.

The rearrangement joins TRBV5-1 to TRBJ2-5; 9 bases fit TRBD1. The trim removed 4 bases at V and 4 bases at J, leaving 8 bases unmatched. This CDR3 is 15 amino acids long. From germline, CDR1 is SGHRS and CDR2 YFSETQ. This CDR3 reads CASSRGDRETETQYF. The CDR3 coding sequence is TGCGCCAGCAGCCGCGGGGACAGGGAAACAGAGACCCAGTACTTC.

V and J are TRBV5-1 and TRBJ2-7; D not resolved. V was clipped by 2 bases and J by 2 bases, with 11 bases between them. CDR3 length: 14 residues. Per germline, CDR1 SGHRS and CDR2 YFSETQ. CDR3 sequence (DNA): TGCGCCAGCAGCTTTATCTCGGGTCCCTACGAGCAGTACTTC. Translation: CASSFISGPYEQYF.

This chain's CDR3 is CASSDLQGGNTEAFF. CDR3 DNA: TGTGCCAGTAGTGACCTACAGGGGGGGAACACTGAAGCTTTCTTT. This sequence joins TRBV19 and TRBJ1-1, with 8 bases that match TRBD1. The germline V gene has CDR1 LNHDA and CDR2 SQIVND (reference sequence). The CDR3 consists of 15 residues. V lost 5 bases to trimming and J lost 1 base; unmatched junction nucleotides: 6.

The chain joins TRBV28 to TRBJ2-1; D unclear. V lost 9 bases and J 0 bases, leaving 12 bases between the germline ends. The CDR3 consists of 14 residues. Germline CDR1 is MDHEN and CDR2 is SYDVKM. For the CDR3, the DNA is TGTGCCAGTGAATCTCCTATCTCCTACAATGAGCAGTTCTTC. It codes for CASESPISYNEQFF.

The rearrangement links TRBV13 to TRBJ2-7; 13 positions match TRBD2. Germline-derived CDR1 and CDR2 are PRHDT and FYEKMQ (reference sequence). Germline trimming cut 0 bases from V and 2 bases from J; bases unmatched to any gene: 4. The CDR3 length is 17 residues. Here the CDR3 reads CASSLGGTSGRAYEQYF. As DNA, the CDR3 is TGTGCCAGCAGCTTAGGAGGTACTAGCGGGAGGGCCTACGAGCAGTACTTC.

The chain carries TRBV7-9 and TRBJ2-3; D might be TRBD1 or TRBD2, each matching 6 bases. Germline V gives CDR1 SEHNR, CDR2 FQNEAQ (reference sequence). The CDR3 is 16 residues long. V lost 5 bases to trimming and J lost 4 bases, with 19 bases between them. CDR3 sequence reads: CASSPEGGHQADTQYF. Here the CDR3 DNA reads TGTGCCAGCAGCCCGGAGGGGGGTCATCAGGCAGATACGCAGTATTTT.

The J gene is TRBJ2-3, the V gene TRBV7-9; 11 bases are shared with TRBD1. The V segment lost 8 bases and the J segment 5 bases; nucleotides outside the gene matches: 9. CDR1 is SEHNR, CDR2 FQNEAQ, per germline (reference sequence). The CDR3 length is 15 residues. In DNA form, the CDR3 reads TGTGCCAGCGTATCCGGGACAGGGGGTATAGATACGCAGTATTTT. Its protein product is CASVSGTGGIDTQYF.

The chain joins TRBV19 to TRBJ1-5; perhaps TRBD1 as D (5 bases). V was trimmed by 6 bases and J by 2 bases, leaving 11 bases between them. The CDR3 length is 14 residues. Germline CDR1 reads LNHDA; CDR2 reads SQIVND (reference sequence). CDR3 bases: TGTGCCAGTAGGCCCACAGGCGGCAATCAGCCCCAGCATTTT. It translates to CASRPTGGNQPQHF.

The chain is built from TRBV2 and TRBJ1-3; possibly TRBD1 for D (5 bases). Germline assignment: CDR1 SNHLY and CDR2 FYNNEI. Trimming removed 3 bases at V and 2 bases at J, with 23 bases between. This CDR3 region has 19 residues. CDR3 in DNA: TGTGCCAGCAGTGACGGGCCTAGTTCCTGGGGCTGGGCTGGAAACACCATATATTTT. This sequence encodes CASSDGPSSWGWAGNTIYF.

The chain couples TRBV14 to TRBJ2-3; 10 nucleotides match TRBD2. Germline CDR1 SGHDN, CDR2 FVKESK. CDR3 length: 17 residues. V shed 4 bases and J 1 base; nucleotides not matched to a gene: 8. The CDR3 bases are TGTGCCAGCAGCCTTCTAGCGGGAGAATGGGGCACAGATACGCAGTATTTT. Amino acids: CASSLLAGEWGTDTQYF.

V and J are TRBV2 and TRBJ2-7; the D gene is possibly TRBD1 (6 bases). CDR1 is SNHLY, CDR2 FYNNEI, per germline. Trimming took 3 bases from V and 0 from J, leaving 9 bases between them. This CDR3 comprises 14 residues. CDR3 nucleotide sequence: TGTGCCAGCAGTGAGTGGGACAACTCCTACGAGCAGTACTTC. Translating gives CASSEWDNSYEQYF.

V gene TRBV15 combines with J gene TRBJ2-2; no clear D gene. The CDR3 contains 16 residues. Trimming stripped 5 bases from V and 6 bases from J, with 19 bases between. Per germline, CDR1 LNHNV and CDR2 YYDKDF (reference sequence). The CDR3 sequence: CATSALNGPLAGELFF. The CDR3 coding sequence is TGTGCCACCAGCGCCCTAAACGGACCCCTGGCCGGGGAGCTGTTTTTT.

The chain links TRBV19 to TRBJ1-1; no definite D call. Trimming stripped 5 bases from V and 8 bases from J, with 12 bases between. Germline CDR1 LNHDA, CDR2 SQIVND (reference sequence). The CDR3 covers 12 residues. The CDR3 DNA sequence: TGTGCCAGTAGTTCCCGTGATTGGGAAGCTTTCTTT. It codes for CASSSRDWEAFF. Based on the CDR3 plus reference TRBV19 and TRBJ1-1, the full variable domain is DGGITQSPKYLFRKEGQNVTLSCEQNLNHDAMYWYRQDPGQGLRLIYYSQIVNDFQKGDIAEGYSVSREKKESFPLTVTSAQKNPTAFYLCASSSRDWEAFFGQGTRLTVV.

The V and J genes are TRBV11-3 and TRBJ2-3, with no clear D. V lost 5 bases, J lost 5 bases, and 26 bases lay in between. The CDR3 runs to 18 residues. CDR1 and CDR2 from the germline V gene are SGHNT and YENEEA. The CDR3 DNA follows: TGTGCCAGCAGCCACTCCGGTGGTAGAGCTGGTCCAAAAGATACGCAGTATTTT. This translates into CASSHSGGRAGPKDTQYF.

V usage is TRBV9 and J usage is TRBJ2-7, with 9 positions matching TRBD2. The V gene's germline CDR1 is SGDLS and CDR2 YYNGEE. CDR3 size: 16 residues. Losses at the gene ends were 2 bases for V and 5 bases for J; bases not matched to a gene: 11. CDR3 in DNA: TGTGCCAGCAGCGTTAGCGGGGGTAACCCGACCAACGAGCAGTACTTC. Its protein is CASSVSGGNPTNEQYF.

This chain joins TRBV7-8 and TRBJ1-5, with a tentative D call TRBD1 (5 bases). The CDR3 contains 15 residues. Germline loops: CDR1 SGHVS, CDR2 FQNEAQ. Between the trimmed V and J ends, which lost 1 base and 1 base, there was a span of 8 bases. The CDR3 here is CASSLVWGSNQPQHF. DNA for the CDR3: TGTGCCAGCAGCTTAGTTTGGGGGAGCAATCAGCCCCAGCATTTT.

V is TRBV18 and J is TRBJ1-1; TRBD1 matches at 9 bases. Trimming at V came to 2 bases and at J to 5 bases, leaving 9 bases not matched to a gene. The CDR3 extends over 16 amino acids. The V gene's germline CDR1 is KGHSH and CDR2 LQKENI. CDR3 amino acids: CASSPVRTGAKTEAFF. The CDR3 coding sequence is TGTGCCAGCTCACCAGTTCGGACAGGGGCTAAGACTGAAGCTTTCTTT.

This chain connects TRBV10-2 to TRBJ2-1; D possibly matches TRBD1 or TRBD2 (5 bases each). The V gene's germline CDR1 is WSHSY and CDR2 SAAADI. Trimming pared 4 bases from V and 4 bases from J, leaving 11 bases between. The CDR3 spans 14 residues. The CDR3 is CASSGDVAYNEQFF. DNA for the CDR3: TGCGCCAGCAGTGGGGACGTCGCTTACAATGAGCAGTTCTTC.

The chain uses TRBV5-1 and TRBJ2-7; TRBD2 agrees at 11 bases. J lost 2 bases, V lost 2 bases, and 3 bases had no gene match. The CDR3 covers 15 residues. CDR1 is SGHRS and CDR2 is YFSETQ in the germline V gene. The CDR3 DNA reads TGCGCCAGCAGCTTTAGCGGGGGGGCCCCCTACGAGCAGTACTTC. It encodes CASSFSGGAPYEQYF.

This clone was detected only once. The rearrangement joins TRBV28 to TRBJ2-1; 10 bases line up with TRBD1. Looked up from germline, CDR1 is MDHEN and CDR2 is SYDVKM. The CDR3 sequence is 15 residues long. With 6 bases clipped from V and 3 bases from J, the junction kept 5 bases outside the gene matches. CDR3 loop: CASRLRTGGYNEQFF. Here the CDR3 DNA reads TGTGCCAGCAGGCTCCGGACAGGGGGCTACAATGAGCAGTTCTTC.

V usage is TRBV9 and J usage is TRBJ2-3; D is unclear. With 0 bases removed from V and 6 bases from J, the gap between germline ends came to 11 bases. The germline V gene encodes CDR1 SGDLS and CDR2 YYNGEE. The CDR3 totals 14 residues. CDR3 protein: CASSVGPRIDTQYF. In DNA, the CDR3 is TGTGCCAGCAGCGTAGGGCCTCGAATCGATACGCAGTATTTT.

This chain links TRBV19 with TRBJ1-3; D unclear. The CDR3 is made up of 18 amino acids. In germline, CDR1 is LNHDA, CDR2 SQIVND (reference sequence). Trimming took 0 bases from V and 4 from J, leaving 19 bases between them. As DNA, the CDR3 is TGTGCCAGTAGTATAGATCGACGAGGTCCGGCGAGGGGAAACACCATATATTTT. Translated, it gives CASSIDRRGPARGNTIYF.

The chain combines TRBV28 with TRBJ1-5; 11 bases agree with TRBD1. The CDR3 loop spans 18 amino acids. In germline, CDR1 is MDHEN, CDR2 SYDVKM. J gave up 4 bases and V 5 bases, and 13 bases lay outside the gene matches. Here the CDR3 reads CASSPSSVGTGGNQPQHF. DNA for the CDR3: TGTGCCAGCAGTCCAAGTTCGGTAGGGACAGGGGGAAATCAGCCCCAGCATTTT.

This clone has a handful of counts. The chain carries TRBV19 and TRBJ2-5; 7 bases fit TRBD2. With V trimmed by 7 bases and J by 2 bases, 13 bases remained unmatched. Per the germline V gene, CDR1 is LNHDA and CDR2 is SQIVND (reference sequence). There are 16 residues in the CDR3. CDR3 nucleotides: TGTGCCAGTACCCCTCGTGGAGCGGGATTACAAGAGACCCAGTACTTC. Amino acids: CASTPRGAGLQETQYF. Using reference TRBV19 and TRBJ2-5 for the parts outside the CDR3, the full variable domain is DGGITQSPKYLFRKEGQNVTLSCEQNLNHDAMYWYRQDPGQGLRLIYYSQIVNDFQKGDIAEGYSVSREKKESFPLTVTSAQKNPTAFYLCASTPRGAGLQETQYFGPGTRLLVL.

The chain combines TRBV9 with TRBJ2-7; TRBD2 agrees at 13 bases. With V trimmed by 5 bases and J by 6 bases, 5 bases remained unmatched. The CDR3 runs to 14 residues. CDR1 SGDLS and CDR2 YYNGEE come from the germline V gene. This CDR3 is CASSGRLAGGEQYF. Written as DNA, the CDR3 is TGTGCCAGCAGTGGGCGACTAGCGGGAGGCGAGCAGTACTTC.

The chain carries TRBV11-2 and TRBJ2-3; D may be TRBD2 (6 bases). Deletions cut 0 bases from V and 2 bases from J, with 12 bases between. The CDR3 is made up of 16 amino acids. The germline gives CDR1 SGHAT, CDR2 FQNNGV. The CDR3 DNA follows: TGTGCCAGCAGCTTAGATCGCGGGATAGTCACAGATACGCAGTATTTT. This codes for CASSLDRGIVTDTQYF.

In DNA, the CDR3 is TGTGCCAGCTCACAAAATGGGGGGATCGAAGCTTTCTTT. Protein: CASSQNGGIEAFF. The chain joins TRBV18 to TRBJ1-1; maybe TRBD1 (5 bases). The V and J ends lost 4 bases and 8 bases respectively, with 14 bases between them. Germline lookup yields CDR1 KGHSH and CDR2 LQKENI. The CDR3 is made up of 13 amino acids. The variable domain in full, with the rest retrieved from reference TRBV18 and TRBJ1-1, is NAGVMQNPRHLVRRRGQEARLRCSPMKGHSHVYWYRQLPEEGLKFMVYLQKENIIDESGMPKERFSAEFPKEGPSILRIQQVVRGDSAAYFCASSQNGGIEAFFGQGTRLTVV.

This clone has only a few counts. V is TRBV5-1 and J is TRBJ2-5; D unclear. The V end was cut by 3 bases, the J end by 4 bases, with 10 bases between. Germline V CDR1 and CDR2: SGHRS, YFSETQ. The CDR3 runs to 13 residues. For the CDR3, the DNA is TGCGCCAGCAGCTCAAGGACCCTAGAGACCCAGTACTTC. Protein sequence: CASSSRTLETQYF.

V usage is TRBV7-9 and J usage is TRBJ1-3; 8 bases line up with TRBD1. The germline CDR1 and CDR2 sequences are SEHNR and FQNEAQ (reference sequence). V shed 8 bases, J shed 2 bases, and the junction held 2 bases outside the gene matches. CDR3 length: 13 residues. CDR3 loop: CASADRAGNTIYF. The CDR3 coding sequence is TGTGCCAGCGCGGACAGGGCTGGAAACACCATATATTTT.

The chain uses TRBV5-4 and TRBJ2-4, with 9 nucleotides matching TRBD2. Looked up from germline, CDR1 is SGHNT and CDR2 is YYREEE (reference sequence). CDR3 length: 19 amino acids. The V and J ends lost 4 bases and 2 bases, in that order; junction bases with no gene match: 16. CDR3 sequence (DNA): TGTGCCAGCAGCACCCGGGTAGCGGGGGCCCTTCTACCCAAAAACATTCAGTACTTC. This codes for CASSTRVAGALLPKNIQYF.

The J gene is TRBJ1-4, the V gene TRBV4-2; D remains unclear. The CDR3 totals 13 residues. CDR1 and CDR2 from the germline V gene are LGHNA and YNFKEQ. The V end lost 6 bases, the J end lost 8 bases, and 13 bases lay between the germline ends. The CDR3 spells CASRVSRQEKLFF. The CDR3 nucleotides read TGTGCCAGCAGAGTCTCGAGGCAGGAAAAACTGTTTTTT.

The V gene is TRBV27, the J gene TRBJ2-1, with 10 bases that match TRBD2. The J segment lost 10 bases and the V segment lost 3 bases, leaving 6 bases of the junction unmatched. The CDR3 contains 14 residues. The germline gives CDR1 MNHEY, CDR2 SMNVEV (reference sequence). The CDR3 reads CASSFFLAGEEQFF. The CDR3 bases are TGTGCCAGCAGTTTCTTCCTAGCGGGAGAAGAGCAGTTCTTC.